The next 8 T cell receptor beta chains were all read from a single sample in a study of beta chain features in type 1 diabetes. Every bit of the isolated RNA underwent reverse transcription, so sequencing read expressed TCRB transcripts. Some clones are missing from TCRdb's copy, which holds only in-frame ones; the method was immunoSEQ multiplex PCR. The sample gives hundreds of thousands of clones, roughly 16% of which show up once; more than 0.08% is in the top ten. Sequencing was carried out using naive CD4+ T cells from blood. These receptors were collected from a man aged 18 to 30 in good health.

This clone has a handful of counts. This sequence joins TRBV11-2 and TRBJ2-7; a weak D match, TRBD2 (6 bases). The CDR3 extends over 15 amino acids. The V gene lost 2 bases and the J gene lost 3 bases, with 14 bases spanning the gap. In germline, CDR1 is SGHAT, CDR2 FQNNGV. Here the CDR3 reads CASSLSPRLDYEQYF. CDR3 coding DNA: TGTGCCAGCAGCTTATCCCCTCGACTAGACTACGAGCAGTACTTC.

This chain joins TRBV13 and TRBJ2-7; 11 bases line up with TRBD1. V shed 4 bases, J shed 1 base, and the junction held 9 bases outside the gene matches. This CDR3 has 17 residues. Germline V gene sequence: CDR1 PRHDT, CDR2 FYEKMQ (reference sequence). The DNA of the CDR3 is TGTGCCAGCAGCTCTGGACAGGGGGCTAATGGGTCCTACGAGCAGTACTTC. Encoded protein: CASSSGQGANGSYEQYF. Variable domain in full (rest from reference TRBV13 and TRBJ2-7): AAGVIQSPRHLIKEKRETATLKCYPIPRHDTVYWYQQGPGQDPQFLISFYEKMQSDKGSIPDRFSAQQFSDYHSELNMSSLELGDSALYFCASSSGQGANGSYEQYFGPGTRLTVT.

Remarks on this clone: One end of the junction varies from germline; a read error may be responsible. This chain joins TRBV28 and TRBJ1-5, with D possibly TRBD1 on 5 matching bases. The CDR3 extends over 15 amino acids. Germline V CDR1 and CDR2: MDHEN, SYDVKM. CDR3 loop: CASSLTAEGNQPQQF. DNA of the CDR3: TGTGCCAGCAGTTTGACAGCCGAGGGCAATCAGCCCCAGCAATTT.

The table lists this clone with a few counts. The V gene is TRBV4-3, the J gene TRBJ1-1; 7 nucleotides line up with TRBD1. V shed 1 base and J 0 bases; nucleotides not matched to a gene: 2. The germline V gene encodes CDR1 LGHNA and CDR2 YSLEER. This CDR3 contains 15 residues. In nucleotides, the CDR3 is TGCGCCAGCAGCCAAGTACAGGGGTTGAACACTGAAGCTTTCTTT. The encoded protein is CASSQVQGLNTEAFF.

V and J are TRBV7-9 and TRBJ2-7, with a possible D match to TRBD2 (6 bases). Trimming stripped 0 bases from V and 5 bases from J, with 14 bases between. This CDR3 spans 15 amino acids. Per germline, CDR1 SEHNR and CDR2 FQNEAQ (reference sequence). CDR3 sequence: CASSLAHRGSNEQYF. Here the CDR3 DNA reads TGTGCCAGCAGCTTAGCGCATCGGGGGTCCAACGAGCAGTACTTC.

J is TRBJ2-2 and V is TRBV11-2; a weak D match, TRBD1 (5 bases). Trimming pared 6 bases from V and 4 bases from J, leaving 18 bases between. CDR1 and CDR2 from the germline V gene are SGHAT and FQNNGV. This CDR3 is 16 amino acids long. For the CDR3, the DNA is TGTGCCAGCAGGCAACCTTTCAGGGTTGGCACCGGGGAGCTGTTTTTT. Translated, it gives CASRQPFRVGTGELFF.

There are a few counts of this clone. The chain carries TRBV28 and TRBJ2-7, with 8 bases lining up with TRBD1. Looked up from germline, CDR1 is MDHEN and CDR2 is SYDVKM. This CDR3 contains 14 residues. V lost 3 bases to trimming and J lost 2 bases; unmatched junction nucleotides: 3. The CDR3, as DNA: TGTGCCAGCAGTTTCCCGGACAGGGCCTACGAGCAGTACTTC. Translation: CASSFPDRAYEQYF.

This clone was detected only a few times. The CDR3 DNA is TGTGCCAGCAGTGAACAGGACAGCTATGGCTACACCTTC. Translating it yields CASSEQDSYGYTF. The rearrangement uses TRBV2 and TRBJ1-2; tentatively, D is TRBD1 (6 bases). This CDR3 is built from 13 residues. Trimming left V 2 bases short and J 4 bases short, with 8 bases between. The germline CDR1 and CDR2 sequences are SNHLY and FYNNEI.